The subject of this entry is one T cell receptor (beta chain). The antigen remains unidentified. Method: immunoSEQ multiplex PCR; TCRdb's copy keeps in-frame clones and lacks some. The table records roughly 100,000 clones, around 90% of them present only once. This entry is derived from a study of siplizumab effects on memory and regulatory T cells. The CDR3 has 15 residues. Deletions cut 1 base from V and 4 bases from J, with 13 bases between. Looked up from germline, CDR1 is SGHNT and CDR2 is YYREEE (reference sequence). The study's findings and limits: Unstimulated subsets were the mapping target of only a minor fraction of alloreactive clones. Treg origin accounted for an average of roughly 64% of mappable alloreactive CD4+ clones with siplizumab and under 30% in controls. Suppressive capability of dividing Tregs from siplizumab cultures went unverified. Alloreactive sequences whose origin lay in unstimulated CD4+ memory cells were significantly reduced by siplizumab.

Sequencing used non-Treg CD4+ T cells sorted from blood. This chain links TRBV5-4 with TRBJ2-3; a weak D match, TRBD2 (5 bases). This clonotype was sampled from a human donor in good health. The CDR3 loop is CASSLYEGVSDTQYF. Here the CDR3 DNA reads TGTGCCAGCAGCTTGTACGAGGGAGTCTCAGATACGCAGTATTTT.